Listed here are 32 T cell receptor beta chains from one sample, sequenced in a study of radiation and T cells in renal cell carcinoma. Assay used: immunoSEQ multiplex PCR; TCRdb lists only in-frame clones, some missing. The sample contains 130,000 to 150,000 clones, around 89% of which appear only once. The time point denotes: baseline pretreatment blood. Documented treatment: 15 Gy SBRT to primary tumor, nephrectomy 4 weeks later. Here the sequenced sample was blood, taken from a patient whose treatment included radiotherapy and nephrectomy. These receptor sequences come from a woman between 65 and 79 years old with renal cell carcinoma.

This sequence joins TRBV30 and TRBJ2-3; maybe TRBD1 (6 bases). The V gene's germline CDR1 is GTSNPN and CDR2 SVGIG (reference sequence). Between the trimmed V and J ends, which lost 1 base and 7 bases, there was a span of 18 bases. The CDR3 has 15 amino acids. Written as DNA, the CDR3 is TGTGCCTGGAGTGCTAATACGGACAGTCCCCATACGCAGTATTTT. Amino acids: CAWSANTDSPHTQYF.

The rearrangement links TRBV19 to TRBJ1-4; weak D call: TRBD1 (6 bases). V gave up 6 bases and J gave up 7 bases, with 24 bases separating them. CDR1 and CDR2 (germline): LNHDA, SQIVND (reference sequence). This CDR3 contains 17 residues. The CDR3 region has the DNA TGTGCCAGTAGGTGGACAGACCCGCCGAGAACTGGTGAAAAACTGTTTTTT. Protein sequence: CASRWTDPPRTGEKLFF.

The rearrangement joins TRBV19 to TRBJ2-1; a possible D gene is TRBD1 (5 bases). From germline, CDR1 is LNHDA and CDR2 SQIVND (reference sequence). The CDR3 covers 16 residues. V was trimmed by 3 bases and J by 6 bases, leaving 18 bases between them. The CDR3 loop is CASSIRVNIEGNEQFF. The CDR3 DNA follows: TGTGCCAGTAGTATCAGGGTGAATATAGAAGGCAATGAGCAGTTCTTC.

V is TRBV19 and J is TRBJ1-2, with D perhaps TRBD1 (6 bases). There are 13 residues in the CDR3. V shed 5 bases and J shed 4 bases, with 11 bases lying between them. Germline lookup yields CDR1 LNHDA and CDR2 SQIVND (reference sequence). The CDR3 loop is CASSVQGTYGYTF. In nucleotides, the CDR3 is TGTGCCAGTAGTGTACAGGGCACCTATGGCTACACCTTC.

The count of this clone is one. The rearrangement links TRBV7-2 to TRBJ2-3; no firm D call. The V end was cut by 4 bases, the J end by 4 bases, with 12 bases between. Germline assignment: CDR1 SGHTA and CDR2 FQGNSA. The CDR3 is 14 amino acids. The CDR3 DNA is TGTGCCAGCAGCTACGACTTCGCTTCAGATACGCAGTATTTT. This translates into CASSYDFASDTQYF.

The chain couples TRBV13 to TRBJ2-1, with D possibly matching TRBD2 (5 bases). The length of the CDR3 is 13 residues. V was pared by 0 bases and J by 9 bases, with 9 bases between. Germline lookup yields CDR1 PRHDT and CDR2 FYEKMQ (reference sequence). This chain's CDR3 is CASSLGGVGEQFF. Written as DNA, the CDR3 is TGTGCCAGCAGCTTAGGGGGAGTGGGTGAGCAGTTCTTC.

The chain uses TRBV30 and TRBJ1-5, with 8 bases fitting TRBD1. The V gene's germline CDR1 is GTSNPN and CDR2 SVGIG (reference sequence). Losses at the gene ends were 2 bases for V and 4 bases for J; bases not matched to a gene: 4. The CDR3 has 14 residues. In DNA form, the CDR3 reads TGTGCCTGGAGTCAAGACAGGGGAAATCAGCCCCAGCATTTT. Its protein product is CAWSQDRGNQPQHF.

The genes are TRBV5-4 and TRBJ2-5; 8 positions agree with TRBD1. From germline, CDR1 is SGHNT and CDR2 YYREEE (reference sequence). V gave up 2 bases and J gave up 5 bases; unmatched junction bases: 2. CDR3 length: 13 amino acids. The CDR3 spells CASSFNRGETQYF. The CDR3 coding sequence is TGTGCCAGCAGCTTCAACAGGGGGGAGACCCAGTACTTC.

The chain couples TRBV19 to TRBJ1-2, with D maybe TRBD1 (5 bases). CDR1 is LNHDA, CDR2 SQIVND, per germline (reference sequence). This CDR3 contains 15 residues. The V gene lost 2 bases and the J gene lost 2 bases, with 12 bases spanning the gap. The chain's CDR3 is CASSIRGRLNYGYTF. The CDR3 DNA reads TGTGCCAGTAGTATAAGGGGCAGGCTGAACTATGGCTACACCTTC.

The chain is built from TRBV5-4 and TRBJ2-3; D is ambiguous. From germline, CDR1 is SGHNT and CDR2 YYREEE (reference sequence). The length of the CDR3 is 16 residues. V gave up 5 bases and J gave up 2 bases, with 18 bases separating them. The CDR3 DNA reads as TGTGCCAGCAGAAAATCCGTTGAGAAGACCACAGATACGCAGTATTTT. Its translation is CASRKSVEKTTDTQYF.

The chain recombines TRBV19 with TRBJ1-2; D is ambiguous. Trimming took off 5 bases at V and 2 bases at J, with 15 bases between the two ends. There are 15 residues in the CDR3. Germline assignment: CDR1 LNHDA and CDR2 SQIVND (reference sequence). DNA for the CDR3: TGTGCCAGTAGTTTACGCTCGGCAGGCAACTATGGCTACACCTTC. Translated: CASSLRSAGNYGYTF. The variable domain in full, completed from reference TRBV19 and TRBJ1-2, reads DGGITQSPKYLFRKEGQNVTLSCEQNLNHDAMYWYRQDPGQGLRLIYYSQIVNDFQKGDIAEGYSVSREKKESFPLTVTSAQKNPTAFYLCASSLRSAGNYGYTFGSGTRLTVV.

This chain joins TRBV30 and TRBJ2-5, with D possibly matching TRBD1 (7 bases). Germline loops: CDR1 GTSNPN, CDR2 SVGIG (reference sequence). CDR3 size: 13 residues. Between the trimmed V and J ends, which lost 2 bases and 1 base, there was a span of 8 bases. As DNA, the CDR3 is TGTGCCTGGAGTCAGGGGGGCCAAGAGACCCAGTACTTC. Its translation: CAWSQGGQETQYF.

The chain combines TRBV19 with TRBJ1-1; D is perhaps TRBD1 (5 bases). V was trimmed by 10 bases and J by 2 bases, leaving 14 bases between them. Germline-derived CDR1 and CDR2 are LNHDA and SQIVND (reference sequence). CDR3 length: 13 residues. CDR3 nucleotide sequence: TGTGCCACTAACAATCGGGGCAACACTGAAGCTTTCTTT. It is translated as CATNNRGNTEAFF.

This chain uses TRBV4-3 with TRBJ1-2; maybe TRBD1 (5 bases). V was clipped by 0 bases and J by 4 bases, with 18 bases between them. Germline assignment: CDR1 LGHNA and CDR2 YSLEER. This CDR3 is 17 amino acids long. The CDR3, as DNA: TGCGCCAGCAGCCAAGAGATATGGAGGGACTTAGGCTATGGCTACACCTTC. This codes for CASSQEIWRDLGYGYTF.

The rearrangement joins TRBV29-1 to TRBJ2-3, with TRBD1 as a possible D gene (6 bases). Germline assignment: CDR1 SQVTM and CDR2 ANQGSEA. Trimming stripped 2 bases from V and 1 base from J, with 10 bases between. The CDR3 contains 14 residues. The CDR3 DNA reads as TGCAGCGTTGAACAGGGGAGAGGCACAGATACGCAGTATTTT. This sequence encodes CSVEQGRGTDTQYF.

The chain carries TRBV19 and TRBJ2-1; TRBD2 aligns across 7 bases. The CDR3 is 12 amino acids. Trimming took 11 bases from V and 6 from J; bases not matched to a gene: 7. Germline V lookup: CDR1 LNHDA, CDR2 SQIVND (reference sequence). This chain's CDR3 is CAVWGGSNEQFF. CDR3 coding DNA: TGTGCCGTGTGGGGGGGGTCCAATGAGCAGTTCTTC.

This clone was detected a few times. The chain employs TRBV4-3 and TRBJ1-1; no clear D. The CDR3 is made up of 14 amino acids. Trimming stripped 1 base from V and 1 base from J, with 7 bases between. CDR1 and CDR2 from the germline V gene are LGHNA and YSLEER. Here the CDR3 reads CASSQGRANTEAFF. CDR3 in DNA: TGCGCCAGCAGCCAAGGACGGGCGAACACTGAAGCTTTCTTT.

The chain links TRBV30 to TRBJ2-6; D not certain. Germline V gives CDR1 GTSNPN, CDR2 SVGIG (reference sequence). This CDR3 has 13 residues. Trimming took 3 bases from V and 1 from J, leaving 4 bases between them. As DNA, the CDR3 is TGTGCCTGGAGAGAATCTGGGGCCAACGTCCTGACTTTC. Translated, it gives CAWRESGANVLTF.

CDR3 residues: CASSRPEDNTGELFF. CDR3 nucleotides: TGTGCCAGCAGCCGTCCTGAGGACAACACCGGGGAGCTGTTTTTT. The chain has TRBV7-9 and TRBJ2-2; no reliable D call. Trimming removed 5 bases at V and 2 bases at J, with 12 bases between. Germline V gives CDR1 SEHNR, CDR2 FQNEAQ (reference sequence). CDR3 length equals 15 residues. Full variable domain (outside the CDR3, taken from reference TRBV7-9 and TRBJ2-2): DTGVSQNPRHKITKRGQNVTFRCDPISEHNRLYWYRQTLGQGPEFLTYFQNEAQLEKSRLLSDRFSAERPKGSFSTLEIQRTEQGDSAMYLCASSRPEDNTGELFFGEGSRLTVL.

The chain joins TRBV4-2 to TRBJ2-1; 12 nucleotides agree with TRBD2. The junction had 4 bases not matched to a gene; V was cut back by 0 bases and J by 4 bases. Germline V gene sequence: CDR1 LGHNA, CDR2 YNFKEQ. The CDR3 runs to 17 residues. CDR3 bases: TGTGCCAGCAGCCAAGACACTAGCGGGGGGTCGTACAATGAGCAGTTCTTC. Protein sequence: CASSQDTSGGSYNEQFF.

The chain carries TRBV29-1 and TRBJ2-7; no firm D call. The CDR3 extends over 10 amino acids. Germline CDR1 SQVTM, CDR2 ANQGSEA. V shed 6 bases and J shed 5 bases, with 8 bases lying between them. The CDR3 protein is CSVRSHEQYF. CDR3 sequence (DNA): TGCAGCGTGCGGTCCCACGAGCAGTACTTC.

V is TRBV4-2 and J is TRBJ1-6; D gene uncertain. CDR3 length: 16 amino acids. V dropped 0 bases and J dropped 3 bases, with 9 bases sitting between them. In germline, CDR1 is LGHNA, CDR2 YNFKEQ. Here the CDR3 reads CASSQEDRDYNSPLHF. The CDR3 DNA sequence: TGTGCCAGCAGCCAAGAAGACCGAGACTATAATTCACCCCTCCACTTT.

The chain uses TRBV7-3 and TRBJ1-1; 12 nucleotides line up with TRBD1. Germline-derived CDR1 and CDR2 are SGHTA and FQGTGA. J was trimmed by 1 base and V by 5 bases; bases with no gene match: 5. This CDR3 is 16 amino acids long. As DNA, the CDR3 is TGTGCCAGCAGCCAATTGGGACAGGGGGCGAACACTGAAGCTTTCTTT. Its translation is CASSQLGQGANTEAFF.

This rearrangement joins TRBV19 to TRBJ1-2; possible D gene TRBD1, 5 bases. The germline gives CDR1 LNHDA, CDR2 SQIVND (reference sequence). The CDR3 is made up of 12 amino acids. With 8 bases removed from V and 8 bases from J, the gap between germline ends came to 15 bases. The CDR3 is CASSYGTMGYTF. CDR3 bases: TGTGCCAGTTCCTACGGGACTATGGGCTACACCTTC.

The V and J genes are TRBV2 and TRBJ2-7; 13 bases are a match to TRBD2. The trim removed 6 bases at V and 0 bases at J, leaving 8 bases unmatched. Germline V lookup: CDR1 SNHLY, CDR2 FYNNEI. The CDR3 is 17 residues long. The CDR3 protein is CASRRTSGGSSSYEQYF. The DNA of the CDR3 is TGTGCCAGCAGACGGACTAGCGGGGGCTCCAGCTCCTACGAGCAGTACTTC. Full variable domain (outside the CDR3, taken from reference TRBV2 and TRBJ2-7): EPEVTQTPSHQVTQMGQEVILRCVPISNHLYFYWYRQILGQKVEFLVSFYNNEISEKSEIFDDQFSVERPDGSNFTLKIRSTKLEDSAMYFCASRRTSGGSSSYEQYFGPGTRLTVT.

The CDR3 DNA reads TGCGCCAGCAGCTTGGAGGGGGCAACTAATGAAAAACTGTTTTTT. Protein sequence: CASSLEGATNEKLFF. This rearrangement joins TRBV5-1 to TRBJ1-4, with TRBD1 as a possible D gene (6 bases). The V and J ends lost 0 bases and 0 bases respectively, with 6 bases between them. This CDR3 comprises 15 residues. Germline CDR1 and CDR2: SGHRS and YFSETQ.

V usage is TRBV7-6 and J usage is TRBJ2-7; 12 bases fit TRBD2. Germline CDR1 is SGHVS and CDR2 is FNYEAQ. V trimming: 5 bases; J trimming: 1 base; junction bases outside the gene matches: 3. The CDR3 has 15 amino acids. CDR3 residues: CASSAGLAGSYEQYF. DNA for the CDR3: TGTGCCAGCAGCGCCGGACTAGCGGGGTCCTACGAGCAGTACTTC. The entire variable domain, with the rest obtained from reference TRBV7-6 and TRBJ2-7, is as follows: GAGVSQSPRYKVTKRGQDVALRCDPISGHVSLYWYRQALGQGPEFLTYFNYEAQQDKSGLPNDRFSAERPEGSISTLTIQRTEQRDSAMYRCASSAGLAGSYEQYFGPGTRLTVT.

V and J are TRBV6-5 and TRBJ1-5, with TRBD1 matching over 10 bases. The germline gives CDR1 MNHEY, CDR2 SVGAGI. With 6 bases clipped from V and 0 bases from J, the junction kept 2 bases outside the gene matches. This CDR3 is built from 15 residues. The CDR3 DNA reads TGTGCCAGCAGCCGGGACAGGGGTAGCAATCAGCCCCAGCATTTT. It encodes CASSRDRGSNQPQHF.

This chain links TRBV2 with TRBJ1-2, with a tentative D call TRBD1 (5 bases). Trimming took 2 bases from V and 8 from J, leaving 12 bases between them. From germline, CDR1 is SNHLY and CDR2 FYNNEI. The CDR3 runs to 13 residues. CDR3 in amino acids: CASSEITAGGYTF. The CDR3 nucleotides read TGTGCCAGCAGTGAAATTACCGCAGGGGGCTACACCTTC.

The gene calls are TRBV5-8 and TRBJ2-1; no clear D. With 4 bases removed from V and 0 bases from J, the gap between germline ends came to 14 bases. CDR3 size: 16 residues. From germline, CDR1 is SGHTS and CDR2 YDEGEE. This CDR3 reads CASSPLGRPSYNEQFF. CDR3 bases: TGTGCCAGCAGCCCTTTAGGCCGACCCTCCTACAATGAGCAGTTCTTC.

V is TRBV25-1 and J is TRBJ1-2; 7 nucleotides align to TRBD1. Germline V gene lookup returns CDR1 MGHDK and CDR2 SYGVNS. V shed 6 bases and J 2 bases; nucleotides not matched to a gene: 3. CDR3 length: 13 amino acids. In nucleotides, the CDR3 is TGTGCCAGCAGCCTACAGGGGAACTATGGCTACACCTTC. Amino acid sequence: CASSLQGNYGYTF.

The chain employs TRBV7-9 and TRBJ2-1, with 7 bases that match TRBD2. The germline gives CDR1 SEHNR, CDR2 FQNEAQ (reference sequence). V lost 4 bases and J lost 2; bases outside the gene matches: 11. The length of the CDR3 is 17 residues. The CDR3 DNA reads TGTGCCAGCAGCTCTTGGCCCTCCAGCGGGACCTACAATGAGCAGTTCTTC. Its translation is CASSSWPSSGTYNEQFF.